This TCR beta chain was sequenced in a study of blood T cell repertoires in COVID-19. Study overall: Researchers got acute and convalescent COVID-19 samples from the United States, Italy and Spain. T cells, B-cell-depleted T cells, or PBMCs provided the cDNA or gDNA that served as material.

Patients in Seattle were enrolled during active infection, then followed longitudinally. Sequenced by immunoSEQ multiplex PCR; TCRdb stores in-frame clones only, minus some. The sample includes approximately 250,000 clones, roughly 86% of them seen just once. The CDR3 runs to 15 residues. From germline, CDR1 is SGHTA and CDR2 FQGTGA. Unmatched junction bases numbered 6, after V lost 4 bases and J lost 6 bases. The genes are TRBV7-3 and TRBJ1-2, with 12 nucleotides matching TRBD1. Sequencing was done on a sample of peripheral blood. The source is an elderly woman with COVID-19, enrolled during active disease. The CDR3 bases are TGTGCCAGCAGCTCGGGGACAGGGGGCATCAATGGCTACACCTTC. It encodes CASSSGTGGINGYTF.